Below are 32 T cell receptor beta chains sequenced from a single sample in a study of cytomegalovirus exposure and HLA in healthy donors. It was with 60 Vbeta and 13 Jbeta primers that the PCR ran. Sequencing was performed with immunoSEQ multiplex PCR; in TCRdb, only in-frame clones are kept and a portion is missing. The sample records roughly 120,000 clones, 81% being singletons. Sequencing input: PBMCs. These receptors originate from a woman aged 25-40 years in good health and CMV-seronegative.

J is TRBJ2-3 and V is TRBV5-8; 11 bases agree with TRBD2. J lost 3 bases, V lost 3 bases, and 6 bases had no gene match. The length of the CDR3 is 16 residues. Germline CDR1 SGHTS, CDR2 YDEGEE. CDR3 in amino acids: CASSSKTSGTTDTQYF. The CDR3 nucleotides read TGTGCCAGCAGCTCCAAGACTAGCGGGACTACAGATACGCAGTATTTT. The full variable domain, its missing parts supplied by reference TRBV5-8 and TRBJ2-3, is EAGVTQSPTHLIKTRGQQATLRCSPISGHTSVYWYQQALGLGLQFLLWYDEGEERNRGNFPPRFSGRQFPNYSSELNVNALELEDSALYLCASSSKTSGTTDTQYFGPGTRLTVL.

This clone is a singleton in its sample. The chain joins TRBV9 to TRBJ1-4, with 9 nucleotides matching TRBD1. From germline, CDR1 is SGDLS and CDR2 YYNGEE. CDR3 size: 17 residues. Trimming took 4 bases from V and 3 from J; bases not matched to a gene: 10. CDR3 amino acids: CASSSQTGGGPNEKLFF. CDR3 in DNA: TGTGCCAGCAGCTCACAAACAGGGGGCGGCCCTAATGAAAAACTGTTTTTT.

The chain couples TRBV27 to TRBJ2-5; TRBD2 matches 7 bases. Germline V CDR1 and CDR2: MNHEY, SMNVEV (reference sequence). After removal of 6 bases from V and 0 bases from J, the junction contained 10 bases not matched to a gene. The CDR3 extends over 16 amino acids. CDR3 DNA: TGTGCCAGCAGGCGGGGAGGGGCTCAGAACCAAGAGACCCAGTACTTC. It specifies CASRRGGAQNQETQYF.

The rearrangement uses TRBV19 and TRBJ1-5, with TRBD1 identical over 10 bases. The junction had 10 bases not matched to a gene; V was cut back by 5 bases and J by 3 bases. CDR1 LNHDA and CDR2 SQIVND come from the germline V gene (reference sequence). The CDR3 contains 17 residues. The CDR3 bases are TGTGCCAGTAGTCGGAGTGGGGACAGGGGACCCAATCAGCCCCAGCATTTT. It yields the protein CASSRSGDRGPNQPQHF. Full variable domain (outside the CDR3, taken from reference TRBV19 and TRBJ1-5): DGGITQSPKYLFRKEGQNVTLSCEQNLNHDAMYWYRQDPGQGLRLIYYSQIVNDFQKGDIAEGYSVSREKKESFPLTVTSAQKNPTAFYLCASSRSGDRGPNQPQHFGDGTRLSIL.

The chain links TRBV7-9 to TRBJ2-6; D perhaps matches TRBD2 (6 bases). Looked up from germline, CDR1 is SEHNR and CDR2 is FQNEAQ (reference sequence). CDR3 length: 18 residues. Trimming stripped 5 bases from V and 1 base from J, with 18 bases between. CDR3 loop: CASSIGAGRFSGANVLTF. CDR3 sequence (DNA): TGTGCCAGCAGCATCGGGGCGGGACGGTTTTCTGGGGCCAACGTCCTGACTTTC. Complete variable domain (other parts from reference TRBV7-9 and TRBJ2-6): DTGVSQNPRHKITKRGQNVTFRCDPISEHNRLYWYRQTLGQGPEFLTYFQNEAQLEKSRLLSDRFSAERPKGSFSTLEIQRTEQGDSAMYLCASSIGAGRFSGANVLTFGAGSRLTVL.

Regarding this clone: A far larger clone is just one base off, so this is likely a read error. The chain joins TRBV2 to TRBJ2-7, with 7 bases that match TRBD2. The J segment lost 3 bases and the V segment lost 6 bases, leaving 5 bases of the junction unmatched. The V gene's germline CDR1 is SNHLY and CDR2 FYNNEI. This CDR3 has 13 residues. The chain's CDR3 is CASSSGTIYEQYF. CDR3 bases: TGTGCCAGCAGCTCCGGGACTATCTACGAGCAGTACTTC.

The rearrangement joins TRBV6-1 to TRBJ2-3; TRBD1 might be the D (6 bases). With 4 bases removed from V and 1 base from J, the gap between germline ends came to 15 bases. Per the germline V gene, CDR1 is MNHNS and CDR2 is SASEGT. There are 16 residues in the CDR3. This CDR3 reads CASSVLGATGTDTQYF. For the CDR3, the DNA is TGTGCCAGCAGTGTTTTGGGGGCGACGGGCACAGATACGCAGTATTTT.

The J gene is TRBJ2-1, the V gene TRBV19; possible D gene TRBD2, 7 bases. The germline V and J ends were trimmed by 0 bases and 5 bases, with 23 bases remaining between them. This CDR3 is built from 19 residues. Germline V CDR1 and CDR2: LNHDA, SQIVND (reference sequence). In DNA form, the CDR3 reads TGTGCCAGTAGTATAGATTTTAGGGGGGCCTCTAGCGGAAACAATGAGCAGTTCTTC. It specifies CASSIDFRGASSGNNEQFF.

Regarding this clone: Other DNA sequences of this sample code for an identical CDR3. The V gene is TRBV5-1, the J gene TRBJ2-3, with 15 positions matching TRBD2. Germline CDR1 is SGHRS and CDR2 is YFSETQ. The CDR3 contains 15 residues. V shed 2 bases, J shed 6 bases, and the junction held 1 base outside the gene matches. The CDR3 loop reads CASSLGLAGGDTQYF. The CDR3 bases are TGCGCCAGCAGCTTAGGACTAGCGGGGGGGGATACGCAGTATTTT.

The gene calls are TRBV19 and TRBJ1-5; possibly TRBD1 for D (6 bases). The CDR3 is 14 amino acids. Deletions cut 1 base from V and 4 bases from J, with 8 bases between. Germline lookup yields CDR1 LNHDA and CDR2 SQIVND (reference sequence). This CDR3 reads CASSIVRGNQPQHF. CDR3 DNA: TGTGCCAGTAGTATAGTTAGGGGGAATCAGCCCCAGCATTTT.

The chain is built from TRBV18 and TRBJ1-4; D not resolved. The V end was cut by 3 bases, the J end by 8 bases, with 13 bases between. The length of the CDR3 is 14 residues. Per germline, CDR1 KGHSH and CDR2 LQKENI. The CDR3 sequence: CASSPRGVSEKLFF. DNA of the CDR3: TGTGCCAGCTCACCGCGCGGAGTCTCCGAAAAACTGTTTTTT. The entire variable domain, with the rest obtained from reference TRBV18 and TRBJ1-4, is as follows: NAGVMQNPRHLVRRRGQEARLRCSPMKGHSHVYWYRQLPEEGLKFMVYLQKENIIDESGMPKERFSAEFPKEGPSILRIQQVVRGDSAAYFCASSPRGVSEKLFFGSGTQLSVL.

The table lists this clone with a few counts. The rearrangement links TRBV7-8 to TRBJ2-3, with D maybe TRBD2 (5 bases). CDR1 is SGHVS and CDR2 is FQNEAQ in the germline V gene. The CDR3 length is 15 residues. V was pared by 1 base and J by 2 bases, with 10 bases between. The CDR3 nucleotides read TGTGCCAGCAGCTTAGAACGGGGTCCCACAGATACGCAGTATTTT. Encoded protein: CASSLERGPTDTQYF.

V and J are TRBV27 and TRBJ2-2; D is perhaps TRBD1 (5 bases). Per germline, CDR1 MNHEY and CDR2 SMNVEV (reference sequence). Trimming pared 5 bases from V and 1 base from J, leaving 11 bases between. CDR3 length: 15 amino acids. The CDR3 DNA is TGTGCCAGCAGTCCTGGGGCACTGAACACCGGGGAGCTGTTTTTT. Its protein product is CASSPGALNTGELFF.

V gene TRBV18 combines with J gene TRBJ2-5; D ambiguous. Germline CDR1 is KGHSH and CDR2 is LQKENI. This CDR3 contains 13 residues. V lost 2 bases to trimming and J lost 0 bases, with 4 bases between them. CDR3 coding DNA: TGTGCCAGCTCACCAATATACCAAGAGACCCAGTACTTC. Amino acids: CASSPIYQETQYF.

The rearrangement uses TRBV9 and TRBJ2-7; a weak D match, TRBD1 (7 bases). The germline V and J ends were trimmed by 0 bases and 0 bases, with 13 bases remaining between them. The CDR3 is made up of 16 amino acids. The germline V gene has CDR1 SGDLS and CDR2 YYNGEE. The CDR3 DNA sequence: TGTGCCAGCAGCGTAGACGGCGGGGACAGCTCCTACGAGCAGTACTTC. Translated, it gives CASSVDGGDSSYEQYF.

The CDR3 spells CASRIAGGEQFF. In nucleotides, the CDR3 is TGTGCCAGCAGGATAGCGGGAGGTGAGCAGTTCTTC. This chain links TRBV6-5 with TRBJ2-1; 10 nucleotides agree with TRBD2. Germline values: CDR1 MNHEY, CDR2 SVGAGI. The ends lost 6 bases at V and 9 bases at J; junction bases unmatched: 2. The CDR3 runs 12 residues.

CDR3 amino acids: CASSRLQGIQETQYF. CDR3 sequence (DNA): TGTGCCAGCTCACGTCTACAGGGGATCCAAGAGACCCAGTACTTC. The genes are TRBV18 and TRBJ2-5, with TRBD1 matching over 7 bases. The CDR3 extends over 15 amino acids. V lost 4 bases, J lost 1 base, and 6 bases stayed unmatched. Germline lookup yields CDR1 KGHSH and CDR2 LQKENI.

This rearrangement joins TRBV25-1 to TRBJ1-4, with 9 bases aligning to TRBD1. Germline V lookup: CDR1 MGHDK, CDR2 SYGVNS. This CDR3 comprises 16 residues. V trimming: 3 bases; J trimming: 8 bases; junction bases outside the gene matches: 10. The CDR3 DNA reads TGTGCCAGCAGTGACTTCACACAGGGGGCCCGGGAAAAACTGTTTTTT. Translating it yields CASSDFTQGAREKLFF.

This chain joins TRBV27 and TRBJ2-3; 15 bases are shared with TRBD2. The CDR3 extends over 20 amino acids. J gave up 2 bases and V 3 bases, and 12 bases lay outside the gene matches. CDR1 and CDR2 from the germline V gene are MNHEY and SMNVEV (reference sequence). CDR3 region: CASSFPGLAGGGAHTDTQYF. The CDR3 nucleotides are TGTGCCAGCAGTTTCCCGGGACTAGCGGGAGGAGGGGCCCACACAGATACGCAGTATTTT.

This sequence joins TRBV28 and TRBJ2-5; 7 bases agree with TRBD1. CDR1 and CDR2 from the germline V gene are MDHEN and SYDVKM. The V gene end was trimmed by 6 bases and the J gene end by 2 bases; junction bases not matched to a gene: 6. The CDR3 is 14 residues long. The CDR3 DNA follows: TGTGCCAGCAGCCCGGACAGGAGGCAAGAGACCCAGTACTTC. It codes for CASSPDRRQETQYF.

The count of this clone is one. The CDR3 sequence: CAAVADSGNTIYF. In nucleotides, the CDR3 is TGTGCCGCTGTGGCAGACTCTGGAAACACCATATATTTT. The V call is TRBV19, the J call TRBJ1-3; no clear D gene. In germline, CDR1 is LNHDA, CDR2 SQIVND (reference sequence). V lost 11 bases and J lost 0, with 11 bases in between. The CDR3 length is 13 residues.

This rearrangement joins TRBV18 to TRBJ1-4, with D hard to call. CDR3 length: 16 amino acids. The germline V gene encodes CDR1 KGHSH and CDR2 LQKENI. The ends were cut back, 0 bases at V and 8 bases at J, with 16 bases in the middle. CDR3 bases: TGTGCCAGCTCACCACCCCAGACGGGAGAGTGGGAAAAACTGTTTTTT. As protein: CASSPPQTGEWEKLFF.

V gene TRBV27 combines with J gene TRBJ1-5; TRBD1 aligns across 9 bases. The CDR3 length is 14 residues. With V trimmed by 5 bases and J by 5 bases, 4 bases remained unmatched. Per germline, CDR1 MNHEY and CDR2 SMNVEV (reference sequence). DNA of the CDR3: TGTGCCAGCAGTGACAGACAGGGGGATCAGCCCCAGCATTTT. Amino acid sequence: CASSDRQGDQPQHF.

In nucleotides, the CDR3 is TGTGCCAGCAGCCAAGGGTCAACGCGAACAGGGGCCGAGCAGTACTTC. Translating it yields CASSQGSTRTGAEQYF. This chain uses TRBV14 with TRBJ2-7, with 7 bases aligning to TRBD1. Germline assignment: CDR1 SGHDN and CDR2 FVKESK. The CDR3 consists of 16 residues. V was pared by 1 base and J by 6 bases, with 12 bases of the junction left unmatched.

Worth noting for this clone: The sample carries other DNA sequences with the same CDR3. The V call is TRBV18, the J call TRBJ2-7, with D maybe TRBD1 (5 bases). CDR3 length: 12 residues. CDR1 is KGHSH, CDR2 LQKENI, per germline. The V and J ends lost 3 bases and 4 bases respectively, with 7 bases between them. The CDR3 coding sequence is TGTGCCAGCTCACCGACAGAATACGAGCAGTACTTC. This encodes CASSPTEYEQYF.

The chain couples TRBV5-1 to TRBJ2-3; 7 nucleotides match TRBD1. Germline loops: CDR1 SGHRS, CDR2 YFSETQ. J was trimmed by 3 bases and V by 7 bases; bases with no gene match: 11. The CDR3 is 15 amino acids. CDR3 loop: CASRAGGAGTDTQYF. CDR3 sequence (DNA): TGCGCCAGCCGGGCAGGGGGAGCCGGAACAGATACGCAGTATTTT.

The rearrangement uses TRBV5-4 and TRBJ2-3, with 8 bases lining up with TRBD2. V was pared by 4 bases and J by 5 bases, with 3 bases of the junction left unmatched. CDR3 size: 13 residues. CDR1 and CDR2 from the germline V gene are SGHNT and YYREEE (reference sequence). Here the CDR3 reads CASSHTSGDTQYF. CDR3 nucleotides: TGTGCCAGCAGCCACACTAGCGGAGATACGCAGTATTTT.

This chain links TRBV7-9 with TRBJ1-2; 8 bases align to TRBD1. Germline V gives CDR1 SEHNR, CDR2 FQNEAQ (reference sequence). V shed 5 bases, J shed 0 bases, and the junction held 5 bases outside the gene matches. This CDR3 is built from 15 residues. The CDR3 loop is CASSPGQAANYGYTF. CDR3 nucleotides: TGTGCCAGCAGCCCGGGACAGGCAGCTAACTATGGCTACACCTTC.

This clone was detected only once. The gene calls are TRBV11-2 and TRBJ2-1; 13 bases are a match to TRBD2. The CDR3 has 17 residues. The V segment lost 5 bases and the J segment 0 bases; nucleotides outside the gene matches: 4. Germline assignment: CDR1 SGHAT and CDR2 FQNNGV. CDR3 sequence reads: CASSPRTSGSSYNEQFF. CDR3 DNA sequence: TGTGCCAGCAGCCCCCGGACTAGCGGGAGCTCCTACAATGAGCAGTTCTTC.

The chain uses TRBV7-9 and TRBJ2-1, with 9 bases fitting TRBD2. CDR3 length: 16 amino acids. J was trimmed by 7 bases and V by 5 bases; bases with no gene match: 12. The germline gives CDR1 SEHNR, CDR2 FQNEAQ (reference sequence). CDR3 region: CASSAKGSGSGNEQFF. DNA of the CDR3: TGTGCCAGCAGCGCCAAGGGTAGCGGGAGTGGGAATGAGCAGTTCTTC.

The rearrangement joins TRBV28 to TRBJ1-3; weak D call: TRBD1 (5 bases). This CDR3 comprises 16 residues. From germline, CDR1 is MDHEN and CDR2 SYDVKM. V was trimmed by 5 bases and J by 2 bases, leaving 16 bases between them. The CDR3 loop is CASSPPGGTAGNTIYF. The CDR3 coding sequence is TGTGCCAGCAGTCCCCCCGGGGGGACGGCTGGAAACACCATATATTTT.

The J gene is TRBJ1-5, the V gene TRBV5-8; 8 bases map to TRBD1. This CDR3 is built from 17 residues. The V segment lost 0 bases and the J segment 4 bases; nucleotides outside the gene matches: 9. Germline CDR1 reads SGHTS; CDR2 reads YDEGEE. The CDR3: CASSLAEDRAFNQPQHF. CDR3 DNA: TGTGCCAGCAGCTTGGCCGAGGACAGGGCTTTTAATCAGCCCCAGCATTTT. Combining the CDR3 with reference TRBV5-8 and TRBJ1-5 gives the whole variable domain EAGVTQSPTHLIKTRGQQATLRCSPISGHTSVYWYQQALGLGLQFLLWYDEGEERNRGNFPPRFSGRQFPNYSSELNVNALELEDSALYLCASSLAEDRAFNQPQHFGDGTRLSIL.